A selection of T cell receptor beta chains follows, all from one sample in a study of response to subunit inactivated influenza vaccine. TCRdb redid the calling of the RT-PCR reads with MiXCR, one entry per CDR3 protein. The table has about 540,000 distinct CDR3 sequences, around 13% seen once. This material consisted of PBMCs from blood, taken 11 to 12 days after vaccination. Every receptor here comes from a man aged 50 or older who received an inactivated influenza vaccine. The CDR3 runs from the conserved cysteine through the conserved F or W. The order of the fields is CDR3 length, V gene, D gene, clone size, J gene, CDR3 DNA, CDR3 protein. D genes are given only for firm matches. The size field is filled for only some rows; it gives once, few, many or a size class.

>15|TRBV6-5|.|.|TRBJ2-4
TGTGCCAGCAGTTACTCTCGGGGAGCCAAAAACATTCAGTACTTC
CASSYSRGAKNIQYF
>14|TRBV9|TRBD1|.|TRBJ2-7
TGTGCCAGCAGCCTTCAGACAGGGGGCGACGAGCAGTACTTC
CASSLQTGGDEQYF
>14|TRBV2|.|few|TRBJ1-1
TGTGCCAGCAGCCGCGGGACACATAACACTGAAGCTTTCTTT
CASSRGTHNTEAFF
>16|TRBV12-3/TRBV12-4|TRBD2|.|TRBJ2-3
TGTGCCAGCAGTTTAGTTCCCGCGGGGGGTCCAGATACGCAGTATTTT
CASSLVPAGGPDTQYF
>13|TRBV28|TRBD2|few|TRBJ2-3
TGTGCCAGCGCGAAGGGACTAGTTGGTACGCAGTATTTT
CASAKGLVGTQYF
>14|TRBV7-2|.|many|TRBJ1-6
TGTGCCAGCAGCTCTGGGTGGGGGAATTCACCCCTCCACTTT
CASSSGWGNSPLHF
>20|TRBV15|TRBD2|.|TRBJ2-4
TGTGCCACCAGCAGAGATTCTGGCGGGAGTGTTAATATAGCCAAAAACATTCAGTACTTC
CATSRDSGGSVNIAKNIQYF
>15|TRBV3-1|TRBD2|few|TRBJ2-1
TGTGCCAGCAGCAAGCTAGCGGGGCCTACCAATGAGCAGTTCTTC
CASSKLAGPTNEQFF
>16|TRBV20-1|.|few|TRBJ2-3
TGCAGTGCTAGAACCGGGCCTCTAAATGGGGCAGATACGCAGTATTTT
CSARTGPLNGADTQYF
>19|TRBV11-1|TRBD1|few|TRBJ2-2
TGTGCCAGCAACCGGGACAGGGAGGTAAATGGTATGGACACCGGGGAGCTGTTTTTT
CASNRDREVNGMDTGELFF
>15|TRBV6-5|.|.|TRBJ2-3
TGTGCCAGCAGTTACTGGGGGCGCGGCACAGATACGCAGTATTTT
CASSYWGRGTDTQYF
>14|TRBV19|.|few|TRBJ1-5
TGTGCCAGTACCCTAACAGGGATCAATCAGCCCCAGCATTTT
CASTLTGINQPQHF
>15|TRBV5-1|TRBD1|many|TRBJ2-7
TGCGCCAGCAGCCCCGGACAGGGACCTACCTACGAGCAGTACTTC
CASSPGQGPTYEQYF
>15|TRBV7-2|TRBD2|many|TRBJ2-5
TGTGCCAGCAGCTTACTAGCGGGGACACAAGAGACCCAGTACTTC
CASSLLAGTQETQYF
>15|TRBV3-1|TRBD2|.|TRBJ2-2
TGTGCCAGCAGGGGGACTAGCGAAAACACCGGGGAGCTGTTTTTT
CASRGTSENTGELFF
>15|TRBV6-1|.|.|TRBJ2-2
TGTGCCAGCAGGATCGGAGACATTAACACCGGGGAGCTGTTTTTT
CASRIGDINTGELFF
>18|TRBV5-1|TRBD1|.|TRBJ2-2
TGCGCCAGCAGCTTGGGACACTCAACAGGGGTGTACACCGGGGAGCTGTTTTTT
CASSLGHSTGVYTGELFF
>14|TRBV5-1|.|.|TRBJ1-1
TGCGCCAGCAGCTCCCTCGACCCCAGTACTGAAGCTTTCTTT
CASSSLDPSTEAFF
>14|TRBV5-1|.|.|TRBJ2-2
TGCGCCAGCAGCTTTTGGGGGACCCCCGGGGAGCTGTTTTTT
CASSFWGTPGELFF
>15|TRBV12-3/TRBV12-4|TRBD1|few|TRBJ2-2
TGTGCCAGCAGTTCTCGGACAGGGGGGTCCGGGGAGCTGTTTTTT
CASSSRTGGSGELFF
>15|TRBV24-1|.|.|TRBJ2-2
TGTGCCACCAGCCGCAGGGCGGCGAACACCGGGGAGCTGTTTTTT
CATSRRAANTGELFF